The sequence of this T cell receptor (beta chain) was determined in a study of shared clonotypes between healthy human individuals. Looking at the study overall: Participating donors consisted of a couple of women and a few men aged 18 to 49. Findings of the study overall: The study generally estimated greater richness for naive than memory subsets.

Genomic DNA belonging to each subset was distributed in equal measure over several immunoSEQ plates. Generated by immunoSEQ multiplex PCR, the TCRdb table keeps only in-frame clones and is missing some. The table shows over a million clones, with roughly 95% occurring only once. Concerning this clone: What it binds is unknown.

The source material was naive CD4+ T cells sorted from blood. Sample subset: CD45RA+ positively selected. The source is a man aged 25 to 40 in good health.

The CDR3 DNA reads as TGTGCCAGCAGTGAATTTTCGATAAGACCCTACGAGCAGTACTTC. It yields the protein CASSEFSIRPYEQYF. The chain has TRBV25-1 and TRBJ2-7; D remains unclear. This CDR3 contains 15 residues. Germline CDR1 reads MGHDK; CDR2 reads SYGVNS. V lost 1 base to trimming and J lost 2 bases, with 12 bases between them.